This TCR beta chain was found in a study of cytomegalovirus exposure and HLA in healthy donors. Study observations and caveats: The study labeled 170 or so TCR beta chains cytomegalovirus-associated.

PCR employed 60 Vbeta and 13 Jbeta primers. Generated by immunoSEQ multiplex PCR, the TCRdb table keeps only in-frame clones and is missing some. This sample has more than 90,000 clones; 78% occur once, and the top ten carry about 0.69%. This clone occurred a few times. Its antigen remains unidentified. Germline V CDR1 and CDR2: SGHTA, FQGNSA. This CDR3 contains 13 residues. V was clipped by 5 bases and J by 5 bases; unmatched bases: 3. The sequence was collected from a woman aged 60-70 years in good health and CMV-seronegative. The sample consisted of PBMCs. The V call is TRBV7-2, the J call TRBJ2-1; 7 nucleotides agree with TRBD2. CDR3: CASSPGRDNEQFF. CDR3 nucleotides: TGTGCCAGCAGCCCTGGGAGGGACAATGAGCAGTTCTTC.